This TCR beta chain was obtained from a study of shared clonotypes between healthy human individuals. The study's findings and limits: The study sampled only blood, and tissue repertoires likely differ.

Trimming shortened V by 5 bases and J by 9 bases, and 17 bases separated the two germline ends. The CDR3 consists of 15 residues. Germline V CDR1 and CDR2: KGHSH, LQKENI. Worth noting for this clone: The target antigen is unknown.

Sequencing was performed with immunoSEQ multiplex PCR; in TCRdb, only in-frame clones are kept and a portion is missing. Of 980,000 or so clones in the sample, over 75% were seen once. The rearrangement uses TRBV18 and TRBJ1-6; no clear D gene. Material: memory CD4+ T cells sorted from blood. Stated subset: CD45RA-negative fraction. The TCR comes from a man between 18 and 29 years old in good health. CDR3: CASSTGKAGGSPLHF. For the CDR3, the DNA is TGTGCCAGCTCAACCGGAAAGGCGGGTGGTTCACCCCTCCACTTT.